This T cell receptor (beta chain) came from a study of blood T cell repertoires in COVID-19. Study information: The cDNA or gDNA used as material had been derived from T cells, B-cell-depleted T cells, or PBMCs.

The CDR3 loop spans 15 amino acids. Trimming at V came to 7 bases and at J to 0 bases, leaving 5 bases not matched to a gene. The germline V gene has CDR1 MNHEY and CDR2 SMNVEV (reference sequence). Methods used by the authors: Quantification of nucleated cells was approximated via reference gene primer amplification. Using immunoSEQ multiplex PCR, the repertoire was profiled, and TCRdb retains in-frame clones only, with some absent. The V and J calls and the clone size are those of that table, but D and trimming were determined from the DNA. The sample records under 250,000 clones, approximately 82% being singletons.

Sequencing used peripheral blood. The TCR comes from a woman between 70 and 85 years old with active or convalescent COVID-19. The chain uses TRBV27 and TRBJ2-3; TRBD2 matches at 9 bases. The CDR3 coding sequence is TGTGCCAGCACCCGTGGACTAGCGAGCACAGATACGCAGTATTTT. As protein: CASTRGLASTDTQYF.